The T cell receptor beta chain under discussion was sequenced for a study of cytomegalovirus exposure and HLA in healthy donors. Study background: Unique TCR beta sequences numbering approximately 100 million came from around 180 million T cells in an earlier analysis.

Trimming pared 0 bases from V and 7 bases from J, leaving 9 bases between. The CDR3 runs 13 residues. The V gene's germline CDR1 is SGHDN and CDR2 FVKESK. A few counts support this clone. Its matching antigen is unknown. Study-wide results and caveats: Owing to their indistinguishability, certain V segments, notably TRBV6-2 and TRBV6-3, were excluded. The productive fraction for most TCR beta V segments was about 90% or about 30% in an earlier analysis.

PCR employed 60 Vbeta and 13 Jbeta primers. Measured with immunoSEQ multiplex PCR; TCRdb has only the in-frame clones, and not every one. The sample carries roughly 89,000 clones, roughly 60% recorded once. What was sequenced was PBMCs. This clonotype was obtained from a woman between 45 and 60 years old in good health and CMV-seropositive. The chain combines TRBV14 with TRBJ1-2; D is uncertain. The CDR3 bases are TGTGCCAGCAGCCAAGAGTCTGGTAGTGGCTACACCTTC. Protein sequence: CASSQESGSGYTF.